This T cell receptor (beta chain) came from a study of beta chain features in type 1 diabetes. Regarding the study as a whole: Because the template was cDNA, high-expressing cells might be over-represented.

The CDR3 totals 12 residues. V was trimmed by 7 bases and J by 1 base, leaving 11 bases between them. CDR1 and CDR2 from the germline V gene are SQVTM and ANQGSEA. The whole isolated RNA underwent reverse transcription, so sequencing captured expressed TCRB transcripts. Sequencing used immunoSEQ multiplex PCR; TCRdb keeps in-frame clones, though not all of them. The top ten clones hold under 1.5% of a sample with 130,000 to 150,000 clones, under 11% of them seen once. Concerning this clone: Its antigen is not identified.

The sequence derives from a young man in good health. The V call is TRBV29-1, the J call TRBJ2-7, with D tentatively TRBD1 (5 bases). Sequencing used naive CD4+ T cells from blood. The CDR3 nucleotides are TGCAGCGCCTCGGACACGTCCTACGAGCAGTACTTC. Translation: CSASDTSYEQYF.